This T cell receptor beta chain comes out of a study of blood T cells in healthy people across ages. Study-wide results and limits: Long-lived and aged donors differed, with more naive CD4+ cells and higher diversity in the long-lived.

Per germline, CDR1 SGHVS and CDR2 FQNEAQ. V was shortened by 0 bases and J by 4 bases, with 9 bases between the two germline ends. There are 15 residues in the CDR3. To note about this clonotype: The antigen remains undetermined.

Through a sample-barcoded 5' primer and a J-beta primer mix, a second PCR was run for roughly 6 to 12 cycles. TCRdb used MiXCR to reprocess the 5' RACE reads, holding one entry per CDR3 protein. The repertoire holds roughly 800,000 distinct CDR3 sequences, roughly 25% seen once, with 3% to 4% in the top ten. A further study also used this sample, focusing on T cells of mothers and their children.

The chain joins TRBV7-8 to TRBJ1-4; a possible D gene is TRBD1 (6 bases). This clonotype originated in a boy between 10 and 17 years old in good health. Material: blood. The CDR3 DNA reads TGTGCCAGCAGCTTAGCGGACAGAATTAATGAAAAACTGTTTTTT. Translation gives CASSLADRINEKLFF.